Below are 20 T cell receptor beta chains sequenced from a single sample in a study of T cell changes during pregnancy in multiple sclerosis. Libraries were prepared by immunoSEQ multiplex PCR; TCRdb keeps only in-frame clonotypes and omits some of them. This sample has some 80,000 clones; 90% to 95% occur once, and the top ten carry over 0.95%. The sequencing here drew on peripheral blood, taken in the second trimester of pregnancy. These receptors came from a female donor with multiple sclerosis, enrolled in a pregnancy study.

The CDR3 loop is CASSQDPPSGSRYEQFF. CDR3 in DNA: TGCGCCAGCAGCCAAGATCCGCCTAGCGGGAGTAGGTATGAGCAGTTCTTC. The chain joins TRBV4-1 to TRBJ2-1; the match to TRBD2 covers 10 bases. The CDR3 has 17 amino acids. CDR1 is MGHRA, CDR2 YSYEKL, per germline. After removal of 0 bases from V and 8 bases from J, the junction contained 10 bases not matched to a gene.

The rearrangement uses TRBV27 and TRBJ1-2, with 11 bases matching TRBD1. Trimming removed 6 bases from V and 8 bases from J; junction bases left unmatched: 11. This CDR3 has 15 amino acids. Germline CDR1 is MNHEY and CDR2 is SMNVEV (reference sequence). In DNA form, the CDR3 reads TGTGCCAGCAGGAATTTGGACAGGGGGCAGGAAGGCTACACCTTC. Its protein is CASRNLDRGQEGYTF.

CDR3 amino acids: CASSQVALAGTNTGELFF. CDR3 nucleotide sequence: TGCGCCAGCAGCCAAGTAGCACTAGCGGGAACGAACACCGGGGAGCTGTTTTTT. This chain connects TRBV4-1 to TRBJ2-2, with 10 bases lining up with TRBD2. V lost 1 base to trimming and J lost 0 bases; unmatched junction nucleotides: 5. This CDR3 has 18 residues. The germline CDR1 and CDR2 sequences are MGHRA and YSYEKL.

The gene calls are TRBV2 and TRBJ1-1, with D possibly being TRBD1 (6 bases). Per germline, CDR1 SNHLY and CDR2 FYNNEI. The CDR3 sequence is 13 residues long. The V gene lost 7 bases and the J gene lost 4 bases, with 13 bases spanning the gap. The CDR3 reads CASMEGGGTEAFF. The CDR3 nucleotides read TGTGCCAGCATGGAGGGAGGGGGCACTGAAGCTTTCTTT.

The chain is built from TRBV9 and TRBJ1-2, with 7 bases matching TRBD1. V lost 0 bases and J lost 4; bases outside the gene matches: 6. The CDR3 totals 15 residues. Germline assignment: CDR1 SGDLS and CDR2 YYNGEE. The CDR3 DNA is TGTGCCAGCAGCGTAGTTGACAGGGTTGGCTATGGCTACACCTTC. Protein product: CASSVVDRVGYGYTF.

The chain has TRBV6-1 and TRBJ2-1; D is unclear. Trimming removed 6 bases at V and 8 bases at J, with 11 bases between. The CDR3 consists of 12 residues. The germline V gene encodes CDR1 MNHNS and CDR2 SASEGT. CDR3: CASRGFSHEQFF. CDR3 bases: TGTGCCAGCAGAGGATTTAGCCATGAGCAGTTCTTC.

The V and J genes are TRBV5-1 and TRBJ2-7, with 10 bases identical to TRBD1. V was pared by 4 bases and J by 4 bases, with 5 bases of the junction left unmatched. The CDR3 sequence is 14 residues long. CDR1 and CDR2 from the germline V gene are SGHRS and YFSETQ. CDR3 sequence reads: CASSPGTGVYEQYF. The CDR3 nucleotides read TGCGCCAGCAGCCCCGGGACAGGGGTGTACGAGCAGTACTTC. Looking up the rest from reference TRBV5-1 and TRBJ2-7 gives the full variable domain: KAGVTQTPRYLIKTRGQQVTLSCSPISGHRSVSWYQQTPGQGLQFLFEYFSETQRNKGNFPGRFSGRQFSNSRSEMNVSTLELGDSALYLCASSPGTGVYEQYFGPGTRLTVT.

This CDR3 reads CASSSGVGQPQHF. CDR3 sequence (DNA): TGTGCCAGCAGTTCAGGGGTTGGACAGCCCCAGCATTTT. The chain carries TRBV28 and TRBJ1-5, with D possibly matching TRBD1 (6 bases). Trimming took off 4 bases at V and 7 bases at J, with 11 bases between the two ends. There are 13 residues in the CDR3. Germline V gene sequence: CDR1 MDHEN, CDR2 SYDVKM.

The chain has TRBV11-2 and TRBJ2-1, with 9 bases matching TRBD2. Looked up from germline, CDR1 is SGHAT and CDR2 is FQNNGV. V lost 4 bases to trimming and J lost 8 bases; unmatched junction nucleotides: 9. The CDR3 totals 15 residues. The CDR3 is CASSYSGSWGDEQFF. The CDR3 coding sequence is TGTGCCAGCAGCTATAGCGGGAGCTGGGGCGATGAGCAGTTCTTC. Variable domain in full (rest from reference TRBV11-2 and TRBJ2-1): EAGVAQSPRYKIIEKRQSVAFWCNPISGHATLYWYQQILGQGPKLLIQFQNNGVVDDSQLPKDRFSAERLKGVDSTLKIQPAKLEDSAVYLCASSYSGSWGDEQFFGPGTRLTVL.

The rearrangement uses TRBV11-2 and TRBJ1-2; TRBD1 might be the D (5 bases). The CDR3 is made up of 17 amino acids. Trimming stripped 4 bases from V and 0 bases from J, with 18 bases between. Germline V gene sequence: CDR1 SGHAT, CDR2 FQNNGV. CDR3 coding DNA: TGTGCCAGCAGCTCCCTCCGCAGGGAAGAAGCTAACTATGGCTACACCTTC. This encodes CASSSLRREEANYGYTF.

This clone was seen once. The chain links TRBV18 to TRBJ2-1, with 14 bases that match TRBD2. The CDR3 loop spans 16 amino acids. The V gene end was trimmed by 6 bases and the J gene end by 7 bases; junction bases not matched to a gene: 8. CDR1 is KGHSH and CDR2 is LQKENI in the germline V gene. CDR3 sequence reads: CASSRGLAGVGNEQFF. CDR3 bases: TGTGCCAGCTCGCGGGGACTAGCGGGAGTAGGGAATGAGCAGTTCTTC.

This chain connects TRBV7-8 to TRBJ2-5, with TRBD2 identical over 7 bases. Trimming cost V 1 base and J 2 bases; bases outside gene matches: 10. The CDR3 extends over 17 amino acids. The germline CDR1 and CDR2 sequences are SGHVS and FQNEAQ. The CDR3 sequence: CASSLDVRASGQETQYF. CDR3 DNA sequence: TGTGCCAGCAGCTTAGATGTTAGGGCTAGCGGACAAGAGACCCAGTACTTC.

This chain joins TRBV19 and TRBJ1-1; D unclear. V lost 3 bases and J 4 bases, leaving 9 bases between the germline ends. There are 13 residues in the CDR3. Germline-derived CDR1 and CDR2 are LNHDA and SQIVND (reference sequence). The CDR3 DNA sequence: TGTGCCAGTAGTATCGGGGTGGGCACTGAAGCTTTCTTT. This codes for CASSIGVGTEAFF.

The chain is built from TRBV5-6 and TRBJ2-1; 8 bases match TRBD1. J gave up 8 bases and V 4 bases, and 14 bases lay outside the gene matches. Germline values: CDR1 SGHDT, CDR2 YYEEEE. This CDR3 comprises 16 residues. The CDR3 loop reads CASSQQIRDRYHEQFF. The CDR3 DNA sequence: TGTGCCAGCAGCCAACAGATACGGGACAGGTACCATGAGCAGTTCTTC. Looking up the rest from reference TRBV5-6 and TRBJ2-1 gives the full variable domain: DAGVTQSPTHLIKTRGQQVTLRCSPKSGHDTVSWYQQALGQGPQFIFQYYEEEERQRGNFPDRFSGHQFPNYSSELNVNALLLGDSALYLCASSQQIRDRYHEQFFGPGTRLTVL.

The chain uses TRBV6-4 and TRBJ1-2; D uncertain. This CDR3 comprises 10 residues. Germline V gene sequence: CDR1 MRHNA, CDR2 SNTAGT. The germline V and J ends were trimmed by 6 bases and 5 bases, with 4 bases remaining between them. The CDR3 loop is CASSAYGYTF. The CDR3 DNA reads TGTGCCAGCAGCGCGTATGGCTACACCTTC.

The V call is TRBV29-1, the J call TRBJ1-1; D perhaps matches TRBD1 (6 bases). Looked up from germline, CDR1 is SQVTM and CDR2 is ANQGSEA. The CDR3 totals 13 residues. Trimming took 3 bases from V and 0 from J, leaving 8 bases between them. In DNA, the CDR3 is TGCAGCGTTGAGGACAGCTTGAACACTGAAGCTTTCTTT. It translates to CSVEDSLNTEAFF.

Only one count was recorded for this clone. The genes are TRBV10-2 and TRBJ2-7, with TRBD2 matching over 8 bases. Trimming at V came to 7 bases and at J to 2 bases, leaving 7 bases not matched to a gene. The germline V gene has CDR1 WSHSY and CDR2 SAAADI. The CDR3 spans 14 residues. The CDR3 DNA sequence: TGCGCCAGCACGGCTAGCGGGCGGACCTACGAGCAGTACTTC. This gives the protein CASTASGRTYEQYF.

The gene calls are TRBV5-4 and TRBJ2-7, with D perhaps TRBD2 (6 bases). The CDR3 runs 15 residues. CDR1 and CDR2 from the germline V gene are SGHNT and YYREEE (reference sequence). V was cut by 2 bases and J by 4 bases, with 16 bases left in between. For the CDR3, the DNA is TGTGCCAGCAGCTTTCCACTAGCTGGAAATTACGAGCAGTACTTC. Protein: CASSFPLAGNYEQYF.

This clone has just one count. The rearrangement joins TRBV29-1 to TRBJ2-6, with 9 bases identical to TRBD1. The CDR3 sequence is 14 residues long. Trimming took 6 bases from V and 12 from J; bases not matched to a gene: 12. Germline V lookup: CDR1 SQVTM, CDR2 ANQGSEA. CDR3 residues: CSVAGQGTPGVLTF. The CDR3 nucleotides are TGCAGCGTGGCGGGACAGGGCACTCCCGGCGTCCTGACTTTC.

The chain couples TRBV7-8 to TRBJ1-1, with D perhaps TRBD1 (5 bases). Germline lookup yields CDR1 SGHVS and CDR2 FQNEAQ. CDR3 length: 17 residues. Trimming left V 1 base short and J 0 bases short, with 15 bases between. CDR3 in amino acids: CASSLEGARYMNTEAFF. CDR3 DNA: TGTGCCAGCAGCTTAGAAGGGGCCAGGTACATGAACACTGAAGCTTTCTTT.